This T cell receptor (beta chain) was identified in a study of intratumoral heterogeneity in liver cancer. Describing the broader study: In the full roughly 15-patient cohort, the median age was 63 years and the majority of patients were male. RNA-seq, DNA sequencing, TCR-seq and SNP array data from multiple regions of hepatocellular carcinoma specimens were combined in the study to investigate intratumor heterogeneity. The overall cohort comprised some 74 multiregional samples from around 15 HCC patients, with 50 or so tumoral and around 20 adjacent nontumoral regions.

This clone was counted once. Its target antigen remains unknown. Per-nucleotide qualities are absent, and no much larger clonotype sits a single base away. The research as a whole found: RNA-seq-based estimates of regional differences in tumor-infiltrating lymphocyte burden were reportedly confirmed by TCR sequencing. Within each sequenced patient, no significant difference in overall T cell clonality was found between tumor regions. A relatively low patient number and under-sampled tumor-infiltrating lymphocyte representation were acknowledged by the authors as limitations. In each sequenced patient, significantly more unique T-cell clonal expansions were found in tumor region a than in region b.

The germline V gene yields SGHVS for CDR1 and FQNEAQ for CDR2. Deletion took 10 bases off V and 4 bases off J, with a span of 9 bases between the germline ends. The CDR3 runs 11 amino acids, cysteine and phenylalanine included. Only the CDR3 portion is preserved as DNA: 33 bases, with reading frame beginning at the first base. Samples labelled H were derived from distinct, geographically separated regions of the hepatocellular carcinoma nodule. All patients had early-stage hepatocellular carcinoma and received no therapy before surgical resection. None of the sampled areas showed macroscopic evidence of necrosis or hemorrhage. Multiple regions from two patients underwent TCR sequencing (ImmunoSeq). Frozen tissue samples from resection were taken at least 1 cm away from one another. The DNeasy blood and tissue kit was used to extract genomic DNA from bulk tissue. The immunoSEQ assay was used to sequence TCR beta chain CDR3 regions from genomic DNA. Rearranged VDJ segments were amplified with primers that anneal to V and J segments. As for the authors' bioinformatics: The ImmunoSeq Analyzer software was used to calculate clonality and richness metrics. Fisher's exact test, supplemented by a beta-binomial method for added stringency, was applied to identify differentially abundant clones between regions. TCRdb stores this immuneACCESS table with in-frame sequences only. Part of the clones is absent; in the studies checked, under half of the shortfall reflects unresolved V genes, and no reason is known for the rest. V, J and clone size derive from that table, while D and trimming were established from the DNA sequence. This sample has fewer than 3,000 clones in its table, and 70% to 80% of those were observed once. The top ten hold about 47% of the sample.

Here the chain combines TRBV7-8 and TRBJ2-3, with the D segment identity uncertain. The sequence was collected from a woman in her seventies with hepatocellular carcinoma. The sample consisted of tumor tissue, taken before any cancer treatment. The DNA sequence is TGTGCCACTTCAGAGGCAGATACGCAGTATTTT. It specifies CATSEADTQYF.